The rows below give T cell receptor beta chains drawn from one sample of a study of shared clonotypes between healthy human individuals. Method: immunoSEQ multiplex PCR; TCRdb's copy keeps in-frame clones and lacks some. Of millions of clones listed, about 95% are singletons. The sample consisted of naive CD8+ T cells sorted from blood. The receptors here all came from a young man in good health. Each CDR3 is given with its conserved first and last residue. Each record gives: clone size, D gene, V gene, J gene, CDR3 protein, CDR3 DNA. The D gene is left open where the match is weak. Not every row has a clone size; where given, it reads once, few, many or a size class.

size: .; D: TRBD1; V: TRBV19; J: TRBJ1-5; CDR3: CASSPNSQTGAGQPQHF; DNA: TGTGCCAGTAGTCCCAATTCCCAAACAGGGGCAGGACAGCCCCAGCATTTT
size: .; D: .; V: TRBV6-1; J: TRBJ1-1; CDR3: CASSEIVTEAFF; DNA: TGTGCCAGCAGTGAAATCGTTACTGAAGCTTTCTTT
size: .; D: .; V: TRBV15; J: TRBJ2-3; CDR3: CATSNSLARGDTQYF; DNA: TGTGCCACCAGCAACTCTCTTGCCCGCGGAGATACGCAGTATTTT
size: .; D: TRBD2; V: TRBV4-1; J: TRBJ2-7; CDR3: CASSQTSGRVGEQYF; DNA: TGCGCCAGCAGCCAAACTAGCGGGAGGGTAGGCGAGCAGTACTTC
size: .; D: .; V: TRBV30; J: TRBJ2-7; CDR3: CAWIQGHEQYF; DNA: TGTGCCTGGATTCAGGGGCACGAGCAGTACTTC
size: .; D: .; V: TRBV7-2; J: TRBJ2-1; CDR3: CASSLASYNEQFF; DNA: TGTGCCAGCAGCTTGGCCTCCTACAATGAGCAGTTCTTC
size: .; D: .; V: TRBV7-2; J: TRBJ2-3; CDR3: CASSPLRGGSDTQYF; DNA: TGTGCCAGCAGCCCCCTCCGAGGGGGATCAGATACGCAGTATTTT
size: .; D: .; V: TRBV6-5; J: TRBJ2-3; CDR3: CASSYGGTDTQYF; DNA: TGTGCCAGCAGTTACGGTGGAACAGATACGCAGTATTTT
size: .; D: .; V: TRBV2; J: TRBJ1-6; CDR3: CASSEAGGRGVALHF; DNA: TGTGCCAGCAGTGAAGCGGGAGGCAGGGGCGTAGCCCTCCACTTT
size: .; D: .; V: TRBV11-1; J: TRBJ2-7; CDR3: CASSLREADEQYF; DNA: TGTGCCAGCAGCTTAAGGGAGGCGGACGAGCAGTACTTC
size: .; D: TRBD1; V: TRBV30; J: TRBJ2-1; CDR3: CAWSVPGGSYNEQFF; DNA: TGTGCCTGGAGTGTACCAGGGGGCTCCTACAATGAGCAGTTCTTC
size: .; D: .; V: TRBV7-9; J: TRBJ2-1; CDR3: CASSFGQGYNEQFF; DNA: TGTGCCAGCAGCTTTGGTCAGGGCTACAATGAGCAGTTCTTC
size: once; D: TRBD1; V: TRBV10-3; J: TRBJ2-1; CDR3: CAISTGQGAAYNEQFF; DNA: TGTGCCATCAGTACGGGACAGGGGGCTGCCTACAATGAGCAGTTCTTC
size: .; D: .; V: TRBV10-1; J: TRBJ2-1; CDR3: CASSSGRLAEQFF; DNA: TGCGCCAGCAGCTCGGGACGCCTCGCTGAGCAGTTCTTC
size: .; D: TRBD2; V: TRBV27; J: TRBJ2-7; CDR3: CASSPSGGLDYEQYF; DNA: TGTGCCAGCAGTCCTAGCGGGGGTCTCGACTACGAGCAGTACTTC
size: .; D: .; V: TRBV7-3; J: TRBJ2-2; CDR3: CASSPTRLQINTGELFF; DNA: TGTGCCAGCAGCCCCACCCGACTTCAAATAAACACCGGGGAGCTGTTTTTT
size: .; D: .; V: TRBV4-1; J: TRBJ2-2; CDR3: CASSQDIRPETGELFF; DNA: TGCGCCAGCAGCCAAGATATACGTCCCGAGACCGGGGAGCTGTTTTTT
size: .; D: .; V: TRBV5-1; J: TRBJ2-7; CDR3: CASSQEVNSYEQYF; DNA: TGCGCCAGCAGCCAGGAGGTGAACTCCTACGAGCAGTACTTC
size: .; D: TRBD2; V: TRBV5-1; J: TRBJ2-5; CDR3: CATRFAVLACQETQYF; DNA: TGCGCCACCCGATTTGCCGTACTAGCGTGCCAAGAGACCCAGTACTTC
size: .; D: TRBD1; V: TRBV15; J: TRBJ1-5; CDR3: CATSTDWTGPWNQPQHF; DNA: TGTGCCACCAGCACAGACTGGACAGGGCCCTGGAATCAGCCCCAGCATTTT
size: .; D: .; V: TRBV6-1; J: TRBJ2-2; CDR3: CASRGEELFF; DNA: TGTGCCAGCAGAGGTGAGGAGCTGTTTTTT
size: .; D: .; V: TRBV28; J: TRBJ1-4; CDR3: CASSLGTLPNEKLFF; DNA: TGTGCCAGCAGTTTAGGGACACTTCCGAATGAAAAACTGTTTTTT
size: .; D: .; V: TRBV13; J: TRBJ1-1; CDR3: CASSSQTTLEAFF; DNA: TGTGCCAGCAGCTCACAGACTACCCTTGAAGCTTTCTTT
size: .; D: .; V: TRBV27; J: TRBJ2-5; CDR3: CASSPLGIGQETQYF; DNA: TGTGCCAGCAGCCCCTTGGGGATCGGCCAAGAGACCCAGTACTTC
size: .; D: TRBD2; V: TRBV7-2; J: TRBJ2-1; CDR3: CASSLFLAGGIEQFF; DNA: TGTGCCAGCAGCCTTTTTCTAGCGGGAGGAATTGAGCAGTTCTTC
size: .; D: .; V: TRBV10-1; J: TRBJ2-1; CDR3: CASSESRGLQYNEQFF; DNA: TGCGCCAGCAGTGAATCCCGGGGCCTCCAATACAATGAGCAGTTCTTC
size: .; D: TRBD1; V: TRBV5-6; J: TRBJ2-7; CDR3: CASSLVPGQGRRVGYEQYF; DNA: TGTGCCAGCAGCTTGGTGCCGGGACAGGGTCGGCGGGTTGGATACGAGCAGTACTTC
size: .; D: TRBD2; V: TRBV13; J: TRBJ2-1; CDR3: CASSWASGGGEEQFF; DNA: TGTGCCAGCAGCTGGGCTAGCGGGGGCGGGGAGGAGCAGTTCTTC
size: .; D: .; V: TRBV9; J: TRBJ2-1; CDR3: CASSVSGVSYNEQFF; DNA: TGTGCCAGCAGCGTGAGCGGAGTATCCTACAATGAGCAGTTCTTC
size: once; D: .; V: TRBV11-2; J: TRBJ2-5; CDR3: CASSLDPHGVPETQYF; DNA: TGTGCCAGCAGCTTAGATCCCCACGGGGTCCCCGAGACCCAGTACTTC
size: .; D: TRBD1; V: TRBV25-1; J: TRBJ1-1; CDR3: CASSEEGDRGRNTEAFF; DNA: TGTGCCAGCAGTGAGGAGGGAGACAGGGGTAGGAACACTGAAGCTTTCTTT
size: .; D: .; V: TRBV2; J: TRBJ1-1; CDR3: CASSRGPRTEAFF; DNA: TGTGCCTCTTCCCGGGGACCTCGCACTGAAGCTTTCTTT
size: .; D: .; V: TRBV19; J: TRBJ1-4; CDR3: CASSPDREKLFF; DNA: TGTGCCAGTAGTCCCGACAGGGAAAAACTGTTTTTT
size: .; D: TRBD1; V: TRBV4-1; J: TRBJ1-5; CDR3: CASSQEGQTHSNQPQHF; DNA: TGCGCCAGCAGCCAAGAGGGACAGACTCATAGCAATCAGCCCCAGCATTTT
size: .; D: TRBD2; V: TRBV7-9; J: TRBJ2-1; CDR3: CASSLMASGPLPEQFF; DNA: TGTGCCAGCAGCTTAATGGCTAGCGGACCCCTACCCGAGCAGTTCTTC
size: .; D: .; V: TRBV5-6; J: TRBJ2-7; CDR3: CASSLADRFLEQYF; DNA: TGTGCCAGCAGCTTGGCCGACAGGTTTCTCGAGCAGTACTTC
size: .; D: TRBD1; V: TRBV30; J: TRBJ2-7; CDR3: CAWSGPTGTELYEQYF; DNA: TGTGCCTGGAGTGGACCCACCGGGACAGAACTTTACGAGCAGTACTTC
size: .; D: .; V: TRBV5-1; J: TRBJ2-7; CDR3: CASSPEGGGPWEQYF; DNA: TGCGCCAGCAGCCCGGAGGGTGGGGGACCTTGGGAGCAGTACTTC
size: .; D: TRBD2; V: TRBV13; J: TRBJ2-7; CDR3: CASSSGGADAYEQYF; DNA: TGTGCCAGCAGCTCCGGGGGGGCCGACGCCTACGAGCAGTACTTC
size: .; D: .; V: TRBV11-1; J: TRBJ2-5; CDR3: CASSAGLGDRETQYF; DNA: TGTGCCAGCAGCGCAGGACTAGGCGACAGGGAGACCCAGTACTTC
size: .; D: .; V: TRBV9; J: TRBJ2-5; CDR3: CASSVVGGTRETQYF; DNA: TGTGCCAGCAGCGTAGTAGGTGGGACCCGGGAGACCCAGTACTTC
size: once; D: TRBD2; V: TRBV11-1; J: TRBJ2-1; CDR3: CASSLAGEQNNEQFF; DNA: TGTGCCAGCAGCCTAGCGGGGGAGCAGAACAATGAGCAGTTCTTC
size: .; D: TRBD1; V: TRBV7-9; J: TRBJ2-5; CDR3: CASSPSTGAGETQYF; DNA: TGTGCCAGCAGCCCCTCGACAGGGGCTGGAGAGACCCAGTACTTC
size: .; D: TRBD2; V: TRBV7-2; J: TRBJ2-3; CDR3: CASSLVWEGRDTQYF; DNA: TGTGCCAGCAGCTTAGTGTGGGAGGGCCGTGATACGCAGTATTTT
size: .; D: TRBD2; V: TRBV11-3; J: TRBJ2-3; CDR3: CASSPSGGMGDTQYF; DNA: TGTGCCAGCAGCCCTAGCGGGGGTATGGGAGATACGCAGTATTTT
size: .; D: .; V: TRBV27; J: TRBJ2-3; CDR3: CASSFIGGRSTDTQYF; DNA: TGTGCCAGCAGTTTCATCGGGGGCCGAAGCACAGATACGCAGTATTTT
size: .; D: .; V: TRBV4-3; J: TRBJ2-7; CDR3: CASSQDLWGYEQYF; DNA: TGCGCCAGCAGCCAAGATCTATGGGGATACGAGCAGTACTTC
size: .; D: TRBD1; V: TRBV10-3; J: TRBJ2-3; CDR3: CAISESRTGETDTQYF; DNA: TGTGCCATCAGTGAGTCAAGGACAGGGGAGACAGATACGCAGTATTTT
size: .; D: TRBD1; V: TRBV9; J: TRBJ1-2; CDR3: CASSVRDSSNYGYTF; DNA: TGTGCCAGCAGCGTCCGGGACAGTTCTAACTATGGCTACACCTTC
size: once; D: TRBD2; V: TRBV7-6; J: TRBJ2-7; CDR3: CASSLSTGGEQYF; DNA: TGTGCCAGCAGCTTATCGACGGGGGGAGAGCAGTACTTC
size: .; D: TRBD1; V: TRBV15; J: TRBJ2-5; CDR3: CATSRSGTGEWETQYF; DNA: TGTGCCACCAGCAGGTCCGGGACAGGGGAGTGGGAGACCCAGTACTTC
size: once; D: .; V: TRBV6-1; J: TRBJ2-7; CDR3: CASDSYEQYF; DNA: TGTGCCAGCGACTCCTACGAGCAGTACTTC
size: .; D: .; V: TRBV10-3; J: TRBJ2-3; CDR3: CAISESAWDTQYF; DNA: TGTGCCATCAGTGAGTCAGCGTGGGATACGCAGTATTTT
size: .; D: .; V: TRBV5-4; J: TRBJ2-1; CDR3: CASSDPDSYNEQFF; DNA: TGTGCCAGCAGTGACCCGGACTCCTACAATGAGCAGTTCTTC
size: .; D: .; V: TRBV23-1; J: TRBJ1-5; CDR3: CASSQSERYQPQHF; DNA: TGCGCCAGCAGTCAATCAGAGCGGTATCAGCCCCAGCATTTT
size: few; D: .; V: TRBV29-1; J: TRBJ2-7; CDR3: CSVMDSFYEQYF; DNA: TGCAGCGTGATGGACAGCTTCTACGAGCAGTACTTC
size: .; D: .; V: TRBV15; J: TRBJ2-7; CDR3: CATSRPSSSREQYF; DNA: TGTGCCACCAGCAGACCTTCCAGTTCCCGCGAGCAGTACTTC
size: once; D: .; V: TRBV27; J: TRBJ2-5; CDR3: CASSPGNKQETQYF; DNA: TGTGCCAGCTCCCCGGGGAACAAACAAGAGACCCAGTACTTC